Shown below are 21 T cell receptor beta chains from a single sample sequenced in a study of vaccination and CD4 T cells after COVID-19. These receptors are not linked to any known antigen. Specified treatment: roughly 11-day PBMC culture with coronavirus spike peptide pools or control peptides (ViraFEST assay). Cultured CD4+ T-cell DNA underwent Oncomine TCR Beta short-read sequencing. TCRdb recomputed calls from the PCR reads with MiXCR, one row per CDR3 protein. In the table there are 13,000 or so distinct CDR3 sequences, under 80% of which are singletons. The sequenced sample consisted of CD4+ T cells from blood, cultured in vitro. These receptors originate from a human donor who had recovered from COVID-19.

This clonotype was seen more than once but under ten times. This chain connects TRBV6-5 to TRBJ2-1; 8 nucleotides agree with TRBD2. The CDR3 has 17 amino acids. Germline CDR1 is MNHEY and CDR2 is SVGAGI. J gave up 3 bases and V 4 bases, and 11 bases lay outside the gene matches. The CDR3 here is CASSSLTTSEIYNEQFF. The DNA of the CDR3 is TGTGCCAGCAGTTCCCTCACGACTAGCGAGATCTACAATGAGCAGTTCTTC.

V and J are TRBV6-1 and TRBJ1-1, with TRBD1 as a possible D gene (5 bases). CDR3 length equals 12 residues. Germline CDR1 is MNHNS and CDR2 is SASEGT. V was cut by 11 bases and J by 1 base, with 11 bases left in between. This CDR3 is CAEGVPNTEAFF. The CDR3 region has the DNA TGTGCCGAAGGGGTCCCGAACACTGAAGCTTTCTTT.

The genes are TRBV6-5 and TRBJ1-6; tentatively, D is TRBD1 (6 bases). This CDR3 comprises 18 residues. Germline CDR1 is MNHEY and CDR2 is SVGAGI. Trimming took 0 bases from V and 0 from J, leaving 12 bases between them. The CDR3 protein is CASSYSGAPSSYNSPLHF. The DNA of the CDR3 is TGTGCCAGCAGTTACTCGGGGGCCCCTAGCTCCTATAATTCACCCCTCCACTTT.

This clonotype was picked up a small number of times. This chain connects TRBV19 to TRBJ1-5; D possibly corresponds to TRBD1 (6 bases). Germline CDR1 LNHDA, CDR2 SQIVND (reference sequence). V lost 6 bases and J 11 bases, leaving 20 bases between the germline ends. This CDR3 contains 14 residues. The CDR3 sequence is CASSYMGAAGSQHF. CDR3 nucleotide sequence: TGTGCCAGTAGCTACATGGGGGCGGCCGGGTCCCAGCATTTT.

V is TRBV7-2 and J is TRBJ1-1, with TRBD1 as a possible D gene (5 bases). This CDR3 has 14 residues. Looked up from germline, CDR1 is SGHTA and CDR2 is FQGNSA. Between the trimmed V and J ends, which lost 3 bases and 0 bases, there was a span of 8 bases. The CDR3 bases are TGTGCCAGCAGCTTTGACAGACTGAACACTGAAGCTTTCTTT. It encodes CASSFDRLNTEAFF. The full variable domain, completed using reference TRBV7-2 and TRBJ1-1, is GAGVSQSPSNKVTEKGKDVELRCDPISGHTALYWYRQSLGQGLEFLIYFQGNSAPDKSGLPSDRFSAERTGGSVSTLTIQRTQQEDSAVYLCASSFDRLNTEAFFGQGTRLTVV.

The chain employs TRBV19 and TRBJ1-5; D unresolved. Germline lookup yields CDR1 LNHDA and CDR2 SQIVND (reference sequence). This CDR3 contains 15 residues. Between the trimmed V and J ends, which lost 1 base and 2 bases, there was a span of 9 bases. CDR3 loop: CASSIAQAGNQPQHF. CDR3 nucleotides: TGTGCCAGTAGTATAGCTCAGGCGGGCAATCAGCCCCAGCATTTT.

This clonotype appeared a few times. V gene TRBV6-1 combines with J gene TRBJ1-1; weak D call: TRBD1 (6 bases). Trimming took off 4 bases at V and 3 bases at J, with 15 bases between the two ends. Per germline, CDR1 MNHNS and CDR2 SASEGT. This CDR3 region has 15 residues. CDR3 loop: CASSVGAYGDTEAFF. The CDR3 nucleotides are TGTGCCAGCAGTGTGGGGGCATACGGGGACACTGAAGCTTTCTTT.

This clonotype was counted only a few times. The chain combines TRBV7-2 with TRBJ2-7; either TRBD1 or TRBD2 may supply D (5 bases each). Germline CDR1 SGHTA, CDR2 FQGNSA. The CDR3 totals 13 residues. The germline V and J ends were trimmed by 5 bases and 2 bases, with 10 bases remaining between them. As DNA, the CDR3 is TGTGCCAGCAGCATGGGACCCGCCTACGAGCAGTACTTC. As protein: CASSMGPAYEQYF.

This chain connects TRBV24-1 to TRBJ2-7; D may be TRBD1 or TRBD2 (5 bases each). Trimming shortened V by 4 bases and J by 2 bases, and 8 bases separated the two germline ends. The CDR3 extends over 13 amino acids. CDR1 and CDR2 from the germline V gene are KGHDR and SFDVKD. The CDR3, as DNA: TGTGCCACCAGTGACAGGGACCCCTACGAGCAGTACTTC. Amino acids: CATSDRDPYEQYF.

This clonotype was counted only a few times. The CDR3, as DNA: TGTGCCAGCAGCTCCGGGACAGGGGAAAATTGGCAGTTCTTC. Translation: CASSSGTGENWQFF. V gene TRBV11-2 combines with J gene TRBJ2-1, with 10 bases lining up with TRBD1. Losses at the gene ends were 4 bases for V and 12 bases for J; bases not matched to a gene: 9. The CDR3 runs 14 residues. The germline gives CDR1 SGHAT, CDR2 FQNNGV.

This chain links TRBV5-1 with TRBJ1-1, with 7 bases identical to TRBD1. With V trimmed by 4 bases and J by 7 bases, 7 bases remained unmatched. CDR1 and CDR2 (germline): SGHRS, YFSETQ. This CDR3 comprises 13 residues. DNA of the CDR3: TGCGCCAGCAGCCCGACAGGGCTGGGTGAAGCTTTCTTT. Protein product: CASSPTGLGEAFF.

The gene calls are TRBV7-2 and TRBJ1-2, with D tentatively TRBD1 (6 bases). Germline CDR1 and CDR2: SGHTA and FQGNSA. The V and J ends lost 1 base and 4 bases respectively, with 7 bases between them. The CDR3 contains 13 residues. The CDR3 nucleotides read TGTGCCAGCAGCTTAGGGGGGGCCTATGGCTACACCTTC. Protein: CASSLGGAYGYTF.

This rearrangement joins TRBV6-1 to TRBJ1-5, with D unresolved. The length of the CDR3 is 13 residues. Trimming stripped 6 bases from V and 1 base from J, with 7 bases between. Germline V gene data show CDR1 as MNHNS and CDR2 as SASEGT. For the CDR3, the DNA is TGTGCCAGCAGCCTCGACAGCAATCAGCCCCAGCATTTT. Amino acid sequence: CASSLDSNQPQHF.

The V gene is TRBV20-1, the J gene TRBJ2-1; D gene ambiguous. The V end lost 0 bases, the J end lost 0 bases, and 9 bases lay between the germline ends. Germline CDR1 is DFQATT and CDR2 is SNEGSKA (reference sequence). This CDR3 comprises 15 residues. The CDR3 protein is CSARDAAGSYNEQFF. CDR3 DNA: TGCAGTGCTAGAGACGCTGCCGGCTCCTACAATGAGCAGTTCTTC.

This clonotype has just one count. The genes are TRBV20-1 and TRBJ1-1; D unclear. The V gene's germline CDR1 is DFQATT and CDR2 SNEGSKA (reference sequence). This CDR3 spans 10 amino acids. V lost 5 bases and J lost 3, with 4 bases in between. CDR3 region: CSAGDTEAFF. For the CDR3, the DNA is TGCAGTGCTGGTGACACTGAAGCTTTCTTT.

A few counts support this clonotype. The CDR3 DNA follows: TGTGCCAGCAGCAGAAGGGACTTCCAGTCCGCAGATACGCAGTATTTT. This gives the protein CASSRRDFQSADTQYF. This chain uses TRBV11-3 with TRBJ2-3; D is possibly TRBD2 (6 bases). CDR1 is SGHNT and CDR2 is YENEEA in the germline V gene. The V gene lost 5 bases and the J gene lost 4 bases, with 19 bases spanning the gap. The CDR3 contains 16 residues.

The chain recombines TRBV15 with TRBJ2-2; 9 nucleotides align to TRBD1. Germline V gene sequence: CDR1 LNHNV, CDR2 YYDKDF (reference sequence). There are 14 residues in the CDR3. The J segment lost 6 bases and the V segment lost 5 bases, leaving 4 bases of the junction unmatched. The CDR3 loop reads CATSQGQGAGELFF. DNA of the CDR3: TGTGCCACCAGCCAGGGACAGGGAGCCGGGGAGCTGTTTTTT.

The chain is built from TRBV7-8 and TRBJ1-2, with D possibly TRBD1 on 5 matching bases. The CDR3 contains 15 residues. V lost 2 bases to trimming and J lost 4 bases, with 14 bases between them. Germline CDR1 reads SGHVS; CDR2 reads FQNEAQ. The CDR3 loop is CASSLIEGRAYGYTF. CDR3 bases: TGTGCCAGCAGCTTAATTGAGGGGCGCGCCTATGGCTACACCTTC.

The CDR3 DNA reads TGTGCCAGCAGCCCGTCCCCGATCTCCTACAATGAGCAGTTCTTC. Its translation: CASSPSPISYNEQFF. The gene calls are TRBV7-3 and TRBJ2-1; D ambiguous. The CDR3 totals 15 residues. V lost 5 bases and J 0 bases, leaving 11 bases between the germline ends. From germline, CDR1 is SGHTA and CDR2 FQGTGA.

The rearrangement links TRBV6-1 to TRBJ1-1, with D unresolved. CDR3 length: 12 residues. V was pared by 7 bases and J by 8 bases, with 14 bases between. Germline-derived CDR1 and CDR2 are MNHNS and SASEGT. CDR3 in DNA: TGTGCCAGCAACCGACCGGGAGGAGAAGCTTTCTTT. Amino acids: CASNRPGGEAFF.

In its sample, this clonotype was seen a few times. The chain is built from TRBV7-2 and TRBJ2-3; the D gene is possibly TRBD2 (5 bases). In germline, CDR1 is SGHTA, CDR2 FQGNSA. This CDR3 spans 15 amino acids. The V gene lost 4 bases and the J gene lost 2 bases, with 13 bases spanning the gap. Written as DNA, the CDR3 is TGTGCCAGCAGCTGGAAAGGGAGAGACACAGATACGCAGTATTTT. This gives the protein CASSWKGRDTDTQYF.